A single sample is the source of the 5 T cell receptor beta chains below, sequenced in a study of blood T cell repertoires in COVID-19. Profiled with immunoSEQ multiplex PCR; TCRdb holds only in-frame clones, not every one. The sample lists roughly 150,000 clones; approximately 83% were seen once. Sequencing was carried out using PBMCs or T cells enriched from blood (not recorded which). Receptors were obtained from a man between 65 and 79 years old who had been exposed to COVID-19.

The rearrangement joins TRBV6-5 to TRBJ2-7; TRBD1 aligns across 8 bases. J gave up 3 bases and V 6 bases, and 10 bases lay outside the gene matches. Germline loops: CDR1 MNHEY, CDR2 SVGAGI. The CDR3 consists of 15 residues. The CDR3 protein is CASRNPGQVRYEQYF. CDR3 DNA sequence: TGTGCCAGCAGAAACCCGGGACAGGTCCGCTACGAGCAGTACTTC.

V is TRBV11-2 and J is TRBJ2-7, with 8 nucleotides matching TRBD2. The CDR3 has 17 amino acids. Per germline, CDR1 SGHAT and CDR2 FQNNGV. Trimming cost V 5 bases and J 4 bases; bases outside gene matches: 16. Written as DNA, the CDR3 is TGTGCCAGCAGCCCCGGTCTCGGACGGGGGGGAGGGTACGAGCAGTACTTC. Translated, it gives CASSPGLGRGGGYEQYF.

This clone was recorded once. V gene TRBV5-1 combines with J gene TRBJ2-3; 9 positions agree with TRBD1. This CDR3 has 15 amino acids. V shed 5 bases, J shed 3 bases, and the junction held 7 bases outside the gene matches. Germline V gene sequence: CDR1 SGHRS, CDR2 YFSETQ. CDR3 sequence reads: CASRSGTGRTDTQYF. The CDR3 nucleotides are TGCGCCAGCAGGTCCGGGACAGGGCGTACAGATACGCAGTATTTT.

J is TRBJ2-5 and V is TRBV9, with TRBD2 matching over 8 bases. This CDR3 is built from 16 residues. The germline V gene has CDR1 SGDLS and CDR2 YYNGEE. V gave up 4 bases and J gave up 4 bases; unmatched junction bases: 12. As DNA, the CDR3 is TGTGCCAGCAGCCTGGGGTCTGGGACTAGTGGAGAGACCCAGTACTTC. It yields the protein CASSLGSGTSGETQYF.

The chain has TRBV6-5 and TRBJ1-1; no definite D call. V shed 0 bases and J shed 11 bases, with 13 bases lying between them. The CDR3 consists of 13 residues. In germline, CDR1 is MNHEY, CDR2 SVGAGI. The CDR3 here is CASSYSTPPEAFF. Here the CDR3 DNA reads TGTGCCAGCAGTTACTCAACCCCCCCGGAGGCTTTCTTT.